These 15 T cell receptor beta chains were all obtained from the same sample, sequenced in a study of response to subunit inactivated influenza vaccine (dated by TCRdb to between 2017 and 2018). The library came from RT-PCR. These reads were obtained on an Illumina HiSeq 2500. TCRdb applied fastp at Q25 and MiXCR to the public reads, then kept only in-frame beta chains. Rows merge per CDR3 protein into single entries with the most common DNA and genes. The sample table shows some 540,000 distinct CDR3 sequences, and around 21% are seen once. The ten largest clones capture 2.5% to 3.5% of the sample. These sequences were also reported in another study, on T cells expressing NK-cell markers. From the second report: TCR beta cDNA libraries were prepared using 5'RACE template switching, which introduced a universal primer site and unique molecular identifiers.

The sample consisted of CD4+ T cells sorted from PBMCs, taken 11 to 12 days after vaccination. The receptors shown here come from a man in his forties or fifties who received an inactivated influenza vaccine. Donor details come from another sample of the same person, matched by shared clones.

V gene TRBV4-1 combines with J gene TRBJ2-7; D is unresolved. The V and J ends lost 0 bases and 4 bases respectively, with 7 bases between them. Per germline, CDR1 MGHRA and CDR2 YSYEKL. The CDR3 consists of 13 residues. CDR3: CASSQEKGYEQYF. For the CDR3, the DNA is TGCGCCAGCAGCCAAGAGAAGGGTTACGAGCAGTACTTC.

This clonotype was observed a handful of times. The gene calls are TRBV20-1 and TRBJ2-2; D gene unclear. V lost 4 bases and J lost 0, with 9 bases in between. The CDR3 is 14 residues long. Germline assignment: CDR1 DFQATT and CDR2 SNEGSKA (reference sequence). Written as DNA, the CDR3 is TGCAGTGCTACGCCCACTACGAACACCGGGGAGCTGTTTTTT. Encoded protein: CSATPTTNTGELFF.

This clonotype was seen at least ten times. The rearrangement uses TRBV7-9 and TRBJ1-5, with 9 nucleotides matching TRBD1. Trimming cost V 3 bases and J 4 bases; bases outside gene matches: 4. The CDR3 is 15 amino acids. CDR1 SEHNR and CDR2 FQNEAQ come from the germline V gene (reference sequence). The CDR3 loop is CASSLAGTGNQPQHF. For the CDR3, the DNA is TGTGCCAGCAGCTTGGCAGGGACAGGGAATCAGCCCCAGCATTTT.

The chain links TRBV6-1 to TRBJ1-5; D remains ambiguous. Trimming took 1 base from V and 4 from J, leaving 5 bases between them. This CDR3 has 13 amino acids. The germline V gene encodes CDR1 MNHNS and CDR2 SASEGT. The CDR3 spells CASSEVENQPQHF. The CDR3 coding sequence is TGTGCCAGCAGTGAAGTTGAAAATCAGCCCCAGCATTTT.

This clonotype was seen more than once but under ten times. CDR3 amino acids: CASSAGGLGTEAFF. As DNA, the CDR3 is TGTGCCAGCAGCGCTGGGGGTTTGGGCACTGAAGCTTTCTTT. The rearrangement links TRBV7-2 to TRBJ1-1; maybe TRBD1 (5 bases). Germline CDR1 is SGHTA and CDR2 is FQGNSA. The CDR3 is made up of 14 amino acids. Trimming left V 5 bases short and J 4 bases short, with 14 bases between.

This clonotype was counted at least ten times. The chain carries TRBV3-1 and TRBJ2-5; D gene ambiguous. V gave up 4 bases and J gave up 1 base, with 7 bases separating them. Germline CDR1 reads LGHDT; CDR2 reads YNNKEL (reference sequence). This CDR3 contains 13 residues. This chain's CDR3 is CASSLYPQETQYF. DNA for the CDR3: TGTGCCAGCAGCCTCTACCCCCAAGAGACCCAGTACTTC.

The CDR3 sequence is CASSKIGLAGMNTQYF. In nucleotides, the CDR3 is TGTGCCAGCTCCAAAATCGGGCTAGCGGGGATGAATACGCAGTATTTT. V gene TRBV6-1 combines with J gene TRBJ2-3; TRBD2 matches 9 bases. Unmatched junction bases numbered 16, after V lost 8 bases and J lost 7 bases. The CDR3 is 16 amino acids. Germline lookup yields CDR1 MNHNS and CDR2 SASEGT.

This clonotype was seen more than once but under ten times. The V and J genes are TRBV2 and TRBJ2-2; 9 bases line up with TRBD1. V lost 6 bases, J lost 2 bases, and 13 bases stayed unmatched. The CDR3 consists of 18 residues. Germline assignment: CDR1 SNHLY and CDR2 FYNNEI. In DNA form, the CDR3 reads TGTGCCAGCAGCTCCATGTCGTTGGGACAGGGCAACACCGGGGAGCTGTTTTTT. Protein product: CASSSMSLGQGNTGELFF.

This clonotype was seen more than once but under ten times. The chain recombines TRBV7-2 with TRBJ2-5; 10 bases map to TRBD2. This CDR3 has 14 amino acids. The ends lost 5 bases at V and 4 bases at J; junction bases unmatched: 4. From germline, CDR1 is SGHTA and CDR2 FQGNSA. CDR3 nucleotides: TGTGCCAGCAGCACCCAGCGGGGGGGAGAGACCCAGTACTTC. This translates into CASSTQRGGETQYF. Using reference TRBV7-2 and TRBJ2-5 for the parts outside the CDR3, the full variable domain is GAGVSQSPSNKVTEKGKDVELRCDPISGHTALYWYRQSLGQGLEFLIYFQGNSAPDKSGLPSDRFSAERTGGSVSTLTIQRTQQEDSAVYLCASSTQRGGETQYFGPGTRLLVL.

The table lists this clonotype with a few counts. The rearrangement links TRBV10-3 to TRBJ2-5; no firm D call. The germline V gene has CDR1 ENHRY and CDR2 SYGVKD. There are 13 residues in the CDR3. The ends were cut back, 3 bases at V and 0 bases at J, with 5 bases in the middle. CDR3 in amino acids: CAISDGYQETQYF. As DNA, the CDR3 is TGTGCCATCAGTGATGGCTACCAAGAGACCCAGTACTTC.

V is TRBV9 and J is TRBJ1-1, with D possibly matching TRBD1 (5 bases). This CDR3 contains 13 residues. Per germline, CDR1 SGDLS and CDR2 YYNGEE. V was shortened by 3 bases and J by 4 bases, with 10 bases between the two germline ends. The CDR3 region is CASSGDSGTEAFF. DNA of the CDR3: TGTGCCAGCAGCGGAGACAGTGGCACTGAAGCTTTCTTT.

The table lists this clonotype with a few counts. The chain is built from TRBV5-1 and TRBJ2-4; D is unclear. The CDR3 length is 15 residues. Trimming shortened V by 3 bases and J by 0 bases, and 10 bases separated the two germline ends. Germline V lookup: CDR1 SGHRS, CDR2 YFSETQ. The CDR3: CASSSEPGAKNIQYF. The CDR3 DNA is TGCGCCAGCAGCTCGGAACCGGGAGCCAAAAACATTCAGTACTTC.

In this sample, this clonotype turned up a few times. The V and J genes are TRBV6-1 and TRBJ2-7; 10 nucleotides match TRBD1. The CDR3 has 14 residues. From germline, CDR1 is MNHNS and CDR2 SASEGT. Trimming took 7 bases from V and 2 from J; bases not matched to a gene: 5. Here the CDR3 DNA reads TGTGCCAGCACCTGGACAGGGGGTACCTACGAGCAGTACTTC. Amino acid sequence: CASTWTGGTYEQYF.

Many counts were recorded for this clonotype. The chain couples TRBV7-2 to TRBJ2-7, with D tentatively TRBD1 (6 bases). There are 14 residues in the CDR3. Trimming left V 1 base short and J 3 bases short, with 10 bases between. Germline V gene lookup returns CDR1 SGHTA and CDR2 FQGNSA. The CDR3 here is CASSLEQGIYEQYF. The CDR3 DNA follows: TGTGCCAGCAGCTTAGAACAGGGAATCTACGAGCAGTACTTC. The variable domain in full, with the rest retrieved from reference TRBV7-2 and TRBJ2-7, is GAGVSQSPSNKVTEKGKDVELRCDPISGHTALYWYRQSLGQGLEFLIYFQGNSAPDKSGLPSDRFSAERTGGSVSTLTIQRTQQEDSAVYLCASSLEQGIYEQYFGPGTRLTVT.

In this sample, this clonotype turned up a few times. The chain is built from TRBV9 and TRBJ2-5; D not certain. V lost 0 bases and J 5 bases, leaving 11 bases between the germline ends. CDR1 and CDR2 (germline): SGDLS, YYNGEE. CDR3 length: 14 amino acids. Here the CDR3 reads CASSVELAAETQYF. CDR3 in DNA: TGTGCCAGCAGCGTAGAGCTTGCCGCGGAGACCCAGTACTTC. Supplemented by reference TRBV9 and TRBJ2-5, the full variable domain reads DSGVTQTPKHLITATGQRVTLRCSPRSGDLSVYWYQQSLDQGLQFLIQYYNGEERAKGNILERFSAQQFPDLHSELNLSSLELGDSALYFCASSVELAAETQYFGPGTRLLVL.